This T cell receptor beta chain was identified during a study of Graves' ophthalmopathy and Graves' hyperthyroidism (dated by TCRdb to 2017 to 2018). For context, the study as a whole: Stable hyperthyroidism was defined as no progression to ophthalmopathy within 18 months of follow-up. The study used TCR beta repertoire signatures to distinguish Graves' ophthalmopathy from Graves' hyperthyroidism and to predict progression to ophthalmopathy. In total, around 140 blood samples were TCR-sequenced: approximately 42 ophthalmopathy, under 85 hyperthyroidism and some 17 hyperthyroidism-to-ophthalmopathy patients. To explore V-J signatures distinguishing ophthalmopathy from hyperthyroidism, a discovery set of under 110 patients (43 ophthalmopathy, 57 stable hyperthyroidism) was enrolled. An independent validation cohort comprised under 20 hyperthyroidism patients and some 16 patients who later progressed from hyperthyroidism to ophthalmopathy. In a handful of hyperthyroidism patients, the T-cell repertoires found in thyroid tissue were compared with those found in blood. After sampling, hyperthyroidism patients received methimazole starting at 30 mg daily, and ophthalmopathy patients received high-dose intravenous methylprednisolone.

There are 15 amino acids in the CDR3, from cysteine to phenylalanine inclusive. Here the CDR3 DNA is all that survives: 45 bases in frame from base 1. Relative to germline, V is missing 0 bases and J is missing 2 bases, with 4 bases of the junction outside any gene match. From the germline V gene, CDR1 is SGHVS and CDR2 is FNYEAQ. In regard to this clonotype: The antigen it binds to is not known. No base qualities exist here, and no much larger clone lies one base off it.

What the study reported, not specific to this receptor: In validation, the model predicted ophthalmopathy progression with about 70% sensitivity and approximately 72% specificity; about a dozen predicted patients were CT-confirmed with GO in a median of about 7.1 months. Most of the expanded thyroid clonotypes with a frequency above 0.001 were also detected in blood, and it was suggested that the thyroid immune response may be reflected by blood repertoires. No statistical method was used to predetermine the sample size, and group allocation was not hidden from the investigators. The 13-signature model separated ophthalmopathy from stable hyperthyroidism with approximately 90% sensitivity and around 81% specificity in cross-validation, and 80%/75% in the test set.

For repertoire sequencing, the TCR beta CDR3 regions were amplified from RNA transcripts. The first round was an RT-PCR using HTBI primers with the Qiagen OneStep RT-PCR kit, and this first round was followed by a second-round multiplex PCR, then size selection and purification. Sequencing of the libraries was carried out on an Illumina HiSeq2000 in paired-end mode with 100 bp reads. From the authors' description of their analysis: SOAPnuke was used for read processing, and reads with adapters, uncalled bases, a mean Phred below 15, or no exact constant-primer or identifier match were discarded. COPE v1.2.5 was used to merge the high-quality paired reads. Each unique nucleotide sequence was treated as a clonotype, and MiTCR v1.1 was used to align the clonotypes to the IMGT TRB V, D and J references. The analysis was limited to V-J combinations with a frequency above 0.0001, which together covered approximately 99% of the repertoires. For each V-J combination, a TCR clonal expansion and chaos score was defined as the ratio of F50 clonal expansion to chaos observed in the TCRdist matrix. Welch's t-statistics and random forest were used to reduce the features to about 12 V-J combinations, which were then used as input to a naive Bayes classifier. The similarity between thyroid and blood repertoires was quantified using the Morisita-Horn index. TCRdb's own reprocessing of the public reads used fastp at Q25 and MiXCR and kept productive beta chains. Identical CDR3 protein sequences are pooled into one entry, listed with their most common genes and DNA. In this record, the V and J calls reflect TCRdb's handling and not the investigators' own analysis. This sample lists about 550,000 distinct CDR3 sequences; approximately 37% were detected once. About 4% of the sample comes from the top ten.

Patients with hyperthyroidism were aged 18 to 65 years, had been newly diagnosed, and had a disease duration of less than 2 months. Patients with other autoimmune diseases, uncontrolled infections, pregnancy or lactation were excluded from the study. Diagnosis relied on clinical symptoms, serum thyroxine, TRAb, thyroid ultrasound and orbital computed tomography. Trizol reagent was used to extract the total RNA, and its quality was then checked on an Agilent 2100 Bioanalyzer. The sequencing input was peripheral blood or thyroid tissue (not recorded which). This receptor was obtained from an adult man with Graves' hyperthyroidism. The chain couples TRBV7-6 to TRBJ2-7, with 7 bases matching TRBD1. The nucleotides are TGTGCCAGCAGCTTAGCCTCCGGGACAGCCTACGAGCAGTACTTC. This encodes CASSLASGTAYEQYF.